What follows are 20 T cell receptor beta chains derived from one specimen sequenced in a study of OX40 agonist ivuxolimab in advanced cancers. The method was the immunoSEQ multiplex PCR assay. Not all clones reach the TCRdb copy of this immuneACCESS table, which keeps in-frame sequences only. Checked studies attribute under half of the gap to unresolved V genes and leave the rest unexplained. The sample table shows tens of thousands of clones, and around nine tenths are seen once. The biggest ten clones account for about 11% of the sample. The source material was CD4+ or CD8+ T cells sorted from blood, sampled in a trial of the OX40 agonist ivuxolimab. The source of these receptors is an adult with an advanced solid tumor such as melanoma, head and neck, liver or kidney cancer.

This chain uses TRBV29-1 with TRBJ2-4; 13 positions match TRBD2. This CDR3 has 17 amino acids. Germline CDR1 reads SQVTM; CDR2 reads ANQGSEA. Trimming took 0 bases from V and 7 from J; bases not matched to a gene: 9. The CDR3, as DNA: TGCAGCGTTGAAGATCACGAGCGGACTAGCGGGGGTAACATTCAGTACTTC. It encodes CSVEDHERTSGGNIQYF.

This clone was seen only once. The chain recombines TRBV19 with TRBJ2-2; 8 nucleotides align to TRBD2. J was trimmed by 5 bases and V by 5 bases; bases with no gene match: 10. CDR1 and CDR2 from the germline V gene are LNHDA and SQIVND (reference sequence). The CDR3 is made up of 16 amino acids. CDR3 sequence reads: CASSLFASGRTGELFF. The CDR3 region has the DNA TGTGCCAGTAGTCTCTTCGCAAGCGGGAGAACCGGGGAGCTGTTTTTT.

The J gene is TRBJ2-7, the V gene TRBV14; D perhaps matches TRBD1 (7 bases). V dropped 2 bases and J dropped 3 bases, with 20 bases sitting between them. Germline-derived CDR1 and CDR2 are SGHDN and FVKESK. This CDR3 spans 17 amino acids. DNA for the CDR3: TGTGCCAGCAGCCAATCCCAGGGTGGAGGGGGCTTCTACGAGCAGTACTTC. Residues: CASSQSQGGGGFYEQYF.

For the CDR3, the DNA is TGTGCCACCAGCCCCGGACAGTCCTATGGCTACACCTTC. Encoded protein: CATSPGQSYGYTF. The rearrangement links TRBV15 to TRBJ1-2, with D possibly being TRBD1 (6 bases). Between the trimmed V and J ends, which lost 5 bases and 4 bases, there was a span of 11 bases. The CDR3 runs 13 residues. Germline CDR1 is LNHNV and CDR2 is YYDKDF (reference sequence).

The rearrangement uses TRBV6-5 and TRBJ2-7; D perhaps matches TRBD2 (6 bases). Germline values: CDR1 MNHEY, CDR2 SVGAGI. V was cut by 2 bases and J by 4 bases, with 12 bases left in between. The CDR3 length is 14 residues. The CDR3 spells CASSYIGSGYEQYF. The CDR3 nucleotides are TGTGCCAGCAGTTACATCGGGAGTGGGTACGAGCAGTACTTC.

The chain carries TRBV9 and TRBJ1-2; D perhaps matches TRBD1 (5 bases). Per the germline V gene, CDR1 is SGDLS and CDR2 is YYNGEE. The ends were cut back, 0 bases at V and 6 bases at J, with 15 bases in the middle. CDR3 length: 15 residues. Here the CDR3 reads CASSVAGVPGNGYTF. CDR3 in DNA: TGTGCCAGCAGCGTAGCGGGGGTGCCTGGGAATGGCTACACCTTC.

The chain joins TRBV2 to TRBJ2-7; no firm D call. The CDR3 is 9 residues long. Germline V lookup: CDR1 SNHLY, CDR2 FYNNEI. Trimming removed 8 bases at V and 10 bases at J, with 9 bases between. CDR3 amino acids: CASSSEQYF. The CDR3 DNA reads as TGTGCCAGCTCGAGCGAACAGTACTTC. The entire variable domain, with the rest obtained from reference TRBV2 and TRBJ2-7, is as follows: EPEVTQTPSHQVTQMGQEVILRCVPISNHLYFYWYRQILGQKVEFLVSFYNNEISEKSEIFDDQFSVERPDGSNFTLKIRSTKLEDSAMYFCASSSEQYFGPGTRLTVT.

The gene calls are TRBV7-9 and TRBJ2-1; TRBD2 aligns across 9 bases. This CDR3 has 18 residues. Germline V lookup: CDR1 SEHNR, CDR2 FQNEAQ (reference sequence). After removal of 2 bases from V and 7 bases from J, the junction contained 15 bases not matched to a gene. The CDR3 spells CASSLPWSAGGNKNEQFF. In DNA, the CDR3 is TGTGCCAGCAGCTTACCCTGGAGCGCGGGAGGGAATAAAAATGAGCAGTTCTTC.

A word on this clone: Mismatch with germline at one junction end may stem from a read error. The identical CDR3 is also encoded by other nucleotide sequences in the sample. The chain employs TRBV5-6 and TRBJ1-5; D is uncertain. Germline V gene lookup returns CDR1 SGHDT and CDR2 YYEEEE. The CDR3 runs to 16 residues. CDR3 sequence reads: CASSLMESRNHQPQHF. DNA for the CDR3: TGTGCCAGCAGCTTGATGGAGAGCAGGAACCATCAGCCTCAGCATTTT.

V usage is TRBV7-9 and J usage is TRBJ1-3, with D unresolved. Trimming removed 3 bases from V and 0 bases from J, with 15 bases in between. CDR1 is SEHNR and CDR2 is FQNEAQ in the germline V gene (reference sequence). This CDR3 contains 17 residues. CDR3 residues: CASSFSSGRSSGNTIYF. In DNA form, the CDR3 reads TGTGCCAGCAGCTTCAGCTCCGGCAGAAGCTCTGGAAACACCATATATTTT.

The CDR3 sequence: CASSFLPRGGTDTQYF. The CDR3, as DNA: TGTGCCAGCAGTTTCCTCCCCCGCGGGGGCACAGATACGCAGTATTTT. V is TRBV28 and J is TRBJ2-3; a possible D gene is TRBD2 (6 bases). With 3 bases removed from V and 1 base from J, the gap between germline ends came to 14 bases. Germline V gene sequence: CDR1 MDHEN, CDR2 SYDVKM. The CDR3 is 16 amino acids.

In DNA, the CDR3 is TGCAGCGTTGAAGATCTGGGTCACGGGGGGACTGAAGCTTTCTTT. Residues: CSVEDLGHGGTEAFF. The chain joins TRBV29-1 to TRBJ1-1; maybe TRBD1 (5 bases). Trimming took off 0 bases at V and 5 bases at J, with 16 bases between the two ends. CDR3 size: 15 residues. The germline CDR1 and CDR2 sequences are SQVTM and ANQGSEA.

The chain is built from TRBV19 and TRBJ1-5; 7 bases fit TRBD1. Trimming took 0 bases from V and 3 from J; bases not matched to a gene: 8. Germline V gene data show CDR1 as LNHDA and CDR2 as SQIVND (reference sequence). The CDR3 is made up of 17 amino acids. The CDR3 loop reads CASSIDPLGQINQPQHF. CDR3 coding DNA: TGTGCCAGTAGTATAGATCCTTTGGGACAGATCAATCAGCCCCAGCATTTT.

The V call is TRBV2, the J call TRBJ1-1; 7 positions agree with TRBD1. With V trimmed by 6 bases and J by 10 bases, 11 bases remained unmatched. This CDR3 is 13 amino acids long. CDR1 and CDR2 from the germline V gene are SNHLY and FYNNEI. The CDR3, as DNA: TGTGCCAGCAGATCAACAGGGGCCGAGGGAGCTTTCTTT. Its translation is CASRSTGAEGAFF. Full variable domain (rest looked up from reference TRBV2 and TRBJ1-1): EPEVTQTPSHQVTQMGQEVILRCVPISNHLYFYWYRQILGQKVEFLVSFYNNEISEKSEIFDDQFSVERPDGSNFTLKIRSTKLEDSAMYFCASRSTGAEGAFFGQGTRLTVV.

This sequence joins TRBV30 and TRBJ1-2; TRBD1 agrees at 8 bases. This CDR3 is 15 amino acids long. After removal of 2 bases from V and 2 bases from J, the junction contained 7 bases not matched to a gene. The germline V gene encodes CDR1 GTSNPN and CDR2 SVGIG (reference sequence). The CDR3: CAWSLRTGFNYGYTF. The CDR3 DNA sequence: TGTGCCTGGAGTCTACGGACAGGGTTCAACTATGGCTACACCTTC.

This clone is categorized as medium-sized (0.01 to 0.1%). The chain joins TRBV6-9 to TRBJ1-6; TRBD1 agrees at 8 bases. After removal of 3 bases from V and 9 bases from J, the junction contained 4 bases not matched to a gene. The CDR3 sequence is 14 residues long. Germline V gives CDR1 MNHGY, CDR2 SVAAGI. In DNA, the CDR3 is TGTGCCAGCAGTTACCCCGGACAGGGTTCACCCCTCCACTTT. This codes for CASSYPGQGSPLHF.

The V gene is TRBV7-9, the J gene TRBJ1-1, with D unclear. The V end was cut by 5 bases, the J end by 1 base, with 11 bases between. In germline, CDR1 is SEHNR, CDR2 FQNEAQ (reference sequence). CDR3 length: 14 amino acids. CDR3 sequence: CASSPDAGNTEAFF. For the CDR3, the DNA is TGTGCCAGCAGCCCCGACGCAGGGAACACTGAAGCTTTCTTT.

V usage is TRBV7-2 and J usage is TRBJ1-4, with D perhaps matching TRBD1 (6 bases). Germline CDR1 reads SGHTA; CDR2 reads FQGNSA. The length of the CDR3 is 17 residues. Deletions cut 5 bases from V and 5 bases from J, with 21 bases between. CDR3 sequence reads: CASSLGLRGGGNEKLFF. The DNA for the CDR3 is TGTGCCAGCAGCCTGGGGCTTCGGGGAGGGGGGAATGAAAAACTGTTTTTT.

This clone was seen only once. The genes are TRBV7-2 and TRBJ2-7, with D possibly matching TRBD2 (5 bases). CDR3 length: 14 amino acids. Germline-derived CDR1 and CDR2 are SGHTA and FQGNSA. V lost 2 bases and J lost 3, with 11 bases in between. Written as DNA, the CDR3 is TGTGCCAGCAGCTTATCCCCAGCGGTCTACGAGCAGTACTTC. This gives the protein CASSLSPAVYEQYF.

This clone was recorded once. The chain combines TRBV12-5 with TRBJ1-2; tentatively, D is TRBD1 (5 bases). V was trimmed by 7 bases and J by 8 bases, leaving 17 bases between them. Germline V gene data show CDR1 as LGHNT and CDR2 as FRNRAP. The CDR3 loop spans 13 amino acids. CDR3 in DNA: TGTGCTAGTGCCTTGGGTATAGGGGTAGGCTACACCTTC. Translation gives CASALGIGVGYTF.